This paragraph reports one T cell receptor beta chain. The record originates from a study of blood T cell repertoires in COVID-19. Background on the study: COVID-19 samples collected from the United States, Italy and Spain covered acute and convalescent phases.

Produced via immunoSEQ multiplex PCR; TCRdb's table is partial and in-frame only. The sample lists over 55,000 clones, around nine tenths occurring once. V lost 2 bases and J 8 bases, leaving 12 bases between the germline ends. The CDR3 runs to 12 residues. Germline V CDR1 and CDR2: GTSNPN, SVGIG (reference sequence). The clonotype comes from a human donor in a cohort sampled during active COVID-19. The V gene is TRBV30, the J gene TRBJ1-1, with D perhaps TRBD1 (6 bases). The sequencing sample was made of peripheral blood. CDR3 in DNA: TGTGCCTGGAGTCTAACCGGGACAGAAGCTTTCTTT. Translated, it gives CAWSLTGTEAFF.